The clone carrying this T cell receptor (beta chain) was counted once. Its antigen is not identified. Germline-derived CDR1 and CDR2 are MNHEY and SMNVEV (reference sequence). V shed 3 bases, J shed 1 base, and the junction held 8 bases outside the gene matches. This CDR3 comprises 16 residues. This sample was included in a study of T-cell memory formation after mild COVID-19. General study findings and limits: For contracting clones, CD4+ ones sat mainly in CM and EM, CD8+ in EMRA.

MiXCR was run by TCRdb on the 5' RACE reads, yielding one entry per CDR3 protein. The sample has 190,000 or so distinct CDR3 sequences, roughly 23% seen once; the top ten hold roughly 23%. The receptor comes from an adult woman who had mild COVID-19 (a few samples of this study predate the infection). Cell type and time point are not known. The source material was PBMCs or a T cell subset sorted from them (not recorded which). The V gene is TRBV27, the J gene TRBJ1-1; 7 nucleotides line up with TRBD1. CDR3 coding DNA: TGTGCCAGCAGTTTCTTCAGCGGGACAGCGAACACTGAAGCTTTCTTT. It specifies CASSFFSGTANTEAFF.